This TCR beta chain was sequenced for a study of blood T cell repertoires in COVID-19. Whole-study context: Material from acute and convalescent COVID-19 was sourced from the United States, Italy and Spain. Nucleic acid was either cDNA or gDNA, and it came from T cells, B-cell-depleted T cells, or PBMCs.

Trimming cost V 3 bases and J 6 bases; bases outside gene matches: 1. The CDR3 sequence is 12 residues long. In germline, CDR1 is SGHRS, CDR2 YFSETQ. Authors' methods: How many nucleated cells were present was estimated from reference gene primer amplification. Some clones are missing from TCRdb's copy, which holds only in-frame ones; the method was immunoSEQ multiplex PCR. The V and J calls and clone size are taken from that table; D and trimming were inferred from the DNA. The table records 150,000 to 180,000 clones, around 85% of them present only once. About this clone itself: Other DNA sequences in the same sample also yield this CDR3.

The TCR was taken from an older woman with acute or convalescent COVID-19. The chain couples TRBV5-1 to TRBJ1-2; 8 positions agree with TRBD1. Sequencing was carried out using peripheral blood. The CDR3 sequence is CASSSTGDGYTF. CDR3 bases: TGCGCCAGCAGCTCGACAGGGGATGGCTACACCTTC.